This TCR beta chain was sequenced in a study of T cells in Graves' hyperthyroidism and ophthalmopathy. Template material for amplifying TCR beta CDR3 regions consisted of RNA transcripts. Researchers ran a first-round RT-PCR on the TCR CDR3 using the HTBI primer set. MiXCR, run by TCRdb on the multiplex PCR reads, gives a single entry per CDR3 protein. The sample includes some 600,000 distinct CDR3 sequences, about half of them seen just once. Germline loops: CDR1 SGDLS, CDR2 YYNGEE. The length of the CDR3 is 17 residues. Trimming at V came to 4 bases and at J to 2 bases, leaving 15 bases not matched to a gene. Newly diagnosed hyperthyroidism patients aged 18 to 65 years had disease lasting under 2 months.

The gene calls are TRBV9 and TRBJ2-7; 7 nucleotides agree with TRBD2. Sequenced: peripheral blood or thyroid tissue (not recorded which). This receptor was taken from a woman aged 18-30 years with Graves' hyperthyroidism. CDR3 amino acids: CASSQDFSGFWTYEQYF. CDR3 coding DNA: TGTGCCAGCAGCCAAGATTTTAGCGGGTTCTGGACCTACGAGCAGTACTTC.